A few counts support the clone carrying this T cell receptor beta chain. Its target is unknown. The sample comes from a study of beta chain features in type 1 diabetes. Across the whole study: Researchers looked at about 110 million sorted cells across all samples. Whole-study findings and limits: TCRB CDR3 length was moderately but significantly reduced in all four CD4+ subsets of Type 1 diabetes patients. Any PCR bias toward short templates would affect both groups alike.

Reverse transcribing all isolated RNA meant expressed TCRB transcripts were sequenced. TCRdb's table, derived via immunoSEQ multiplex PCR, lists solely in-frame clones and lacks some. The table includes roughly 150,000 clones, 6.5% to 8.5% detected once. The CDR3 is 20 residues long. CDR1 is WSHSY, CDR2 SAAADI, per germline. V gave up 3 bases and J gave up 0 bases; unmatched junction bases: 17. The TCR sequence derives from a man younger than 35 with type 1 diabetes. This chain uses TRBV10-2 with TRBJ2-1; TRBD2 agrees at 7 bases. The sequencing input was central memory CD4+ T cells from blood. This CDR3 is CASSDPGWASGNPSYNEQFF. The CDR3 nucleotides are TGCGCCAGCAGTGACCCGGGGTGGGCTAGCGGAAACCCCTCCTACAATGAGCAGTTCTTC.